The entry below gives a single T cell receptor (beta chain) sequence along with its context. Its antigen is unknown. Preparation of the TCRbeta library used unique molecular identifiers. TCRdb passed the PCR reads through MiXCR, listing each CDR3 protein once. The sample has over 200,000 distinct CDR3 sequences, about 8.4% seen once. This record comes from a study of T-cell reconstitution after alpha-beta-depleted transplantation in children. General study results and limits: T cells produced anew were the main source of T-cell counts and diversity one year after transplant. From surviving recipient T cells and thymic progenitors came the high day-60 TCRbeta diversity observed in some patients. Expanded graft clones, several hundred of them, were reportedly the source of alpha-beta T cells about two months after transplant.

The germline V and J ends were trimmed by 3 bases and 2 bases, with 11 bases remaining between them. Germline V gene data show CDR1 as MNHEY and CDR2 as SVGAGI. The CDR3 totals 15 residues. The receptor's source is a male patient between 2 and 9 years old who had a stem cell transplant for acute myeloid leukemia, so the T cells may come from the graft donor. The source was PBMCs, mostly from graft donor cells, collected 360 days after TCRalphabeta/CD19-depleted stem cell transplant. This chain joins TRBV6-5 and TRBJ2-1, with D possibly TRBD2 on 5 matching bases. The DNA for the CDR3 is TGTGCCAGCAGTTATCTAGAGGGTCCCTACAATGAGCAGTTCTTC. This encodes CASSYLEGPYNEQFF.